Sequencing of this T cell receptor (beta chain) was carried out in a study of shared clonotypes between healthy human individuals. Study summary: Ranging from 18 to 49 in age, donors were two women and three men.

In the source study's methods: Junction-only sequences produced by ImmunoSEQ had no quality scores, so filtering differed. Generated by immunoSEQ multiplex PCR, the TCRdb table keeps only in-frame clones and is missing some. The DNA was the basis for D and trimming; V, J and clone size are from that table. The table has some 2.1 million clones, approximately 95% seen once; the top ten hold more than 0.1%. The CDR3 spans 16 residues. V was trimmed by 1 base and J by 0 bases, leaving 9 bases between them. CDR1 is SGHDN and CDR2 is FVKESK in the germline V gene. The specimen sequenced was naive CD4+ T cells sorted from blood. As to subset: CD45RA+ positively selected. The chain is built from TRBV14 and TRBJ2-2, with D hard to call. This TCR was recovered from a man between 18 and 29 years old in good health. CDR3 region: CASSQVRPANTGELFF. CDR3 bases: TGTGCCAGCAGCCAAGTCCGACCAGCGAACACCGGGGAGCTGTTTTTT.